A selection of T cell receptor beta chains follows, all from one sample in a study of T cell responses to AZD1222 COVID-19 vaccine. Assay used: immunoSEQ multiplex PCR; TCRdb lists only in-frame clones, some missing. This table has 150,000 to 200,000 clones, 85% to 90% appearing once. Sequencing was performed on peripheral blood, taken on day 0 of AZD1222 vaccination. These receptors originate from an adult in good health. CDR3s include the opening cysteine and the closing phenylalanine or tryptophan. Fields, in order: V gene, D gene, J gene, clone size, CDR3 DNA, CDR3 protein. D genes are given only for firm matches. Part of the rows lack a size; the others show once, few, many or a class for expanded clones.

>TRBV28|.|TRBJ1-2|.
TGTGCCAGCAGTTCAGGGGTCGCCTATGGCTACACCTTC
CASSSGVAYGYTF
>TRBV11-1|.|TRBJ2-1|.
TGTGCCAGCAGCTTAGCGCGGGGGCTTGAGCAGTTCTTC
CASSLARGLEQFF
>TRBV28|TRBD2|TRBJ2-7|.
TGTGCCAGCAGTTCGATGGGACTAGCGGGAGGCGGTAGGGTCGAGCAGTACTTC
CASSSMGLAGGGRVEQYF
>TRBV30|TRBD1|TRBJ2-5|.
TGTGCCTGGAGTGGACAGGGTTTGAGGGAGACCCAGTACTTC
CAWSGQGLRETQYF
>TRBV28|.|TRBJ1-6|.
TGTGCCAGCAGTCCGGACAGATATAATTCACCCCTCCACTTT
CASSPDRYNSPLHF
>TRBV25-1|.|TRBJ2-5|.
TGTGCCAGCAGTGATCGAGGGATAGCCCAAGAGACCCAGTACTTC
CASSDRGIAQETQYF
>TRBV6-5|.|TRBJ1-1|.
TGTGCCAGCAGAACCGGGACAAGTGCTTTCTTT
CASRTGTSAFF
>TRBV29-1|TRBD1|TRBJ1-4|.
TGCAGCGTTGGAGGACAGGGGGACGAAAAACTGTTTTTT
CSVGGQGDEKLFF
>TRBV20-1|TRBD2|TRBJ2-6|.
TGCAGTGCTAGTGAGGGTAGCGGGTCCAGCTCTGGGGCCAACGTCCTGACTTTC
CSASEGSGSSSGANVLTF
>TRBV19|.|TRBJ1-5|.
TGTGCCAGTAGTATAAGGCACGGGACCGCAAATCAGCCCCAGCATTTT
CASSIRHGTANQPQHF
>TRBV7-9|.|TRBJ1-1|few
TGTGCCAGCAGCGCCGGGGGGCCGATGAACACTGAAGCTTTCTTT
CASSAGGPMNTEAFF
>TRBV15|.|TRBJ2-2|.
TGTGCCACCAGCAGTCGACAGCCCATCGACACCGGGGAGCTGTTTTTT
CATSSRQPIDTGELFF
>TRBV4-2|TRBD2|TRBJ2-3|.
TGTGCCAGCAGCCAAGGGGAGGGAGATACGCAGTATTTT
CASSQGEGDTQYF
>TRBV5-1|.|TRBJ2-1|.
TGCGCCAGCAGCTTTGGTCAGGTTACCGATGAGCAGTTCTTC
CASSFGQVTDEQFF
>TRBV28|.|TRBJ2-2|once
TGTGCCAGCAGTCTCCCCGGGCAACCTAACACCGGGGAGCTGTTTTTT
CASSLPGQPNTGELFF
>TRBV19|.|TRBJ1-5|once
TGTGCCAGTAGTCTGGTCTTAGGTGACAATCAGCCCCAGCATTTT
CASSLVLGDNQPQHF
>TRBV6-2/TRBV6-3|.|TRBJ2-3|.
TGTGCCAGCAGCCCCAGGAAAACGAGCACAGATACGCAGTATTTT
CASSPRKTSTDTQYF
>TRBV4-1|TRBD1|TRBJ2-1|.
TGCGCCAGCAGCGTGGGAGGACAGGGGGCGTGGGAGCAGTTCTTC
CASSVGGQGAWEQFF
>TRBV24-1|.|TRBJ2-3|medium-sized
TGTGCCACCAGTGAAACTCGCGGGTCTAGCACAGATACGCAGTATTTT
CATSETRGSSTDTQYF
>TRBV27|TRBD1|TRBJ1-6|.
TGTGCCAGCAGGCCGCGGACAGGGTCCGGGTCACCCCTCCACTTT
CASRPRTGSGSPLHF
>TRBV19|.|TRBJ1-6|few
TGTGCCAGTAGTATGGAGGGACTGGGGTATAATTCACCCCTCCACTTT
CASSMEGLGYNSPLHF
>TRBV7-2|.|TRBJ1-6|.
TGTGCCAGCAGCCTAAGTAGGTCCAATAATTCACCCCTCCACTTT
CASSLSRSNNSPLHF
>TRBV9|.|TRBJ1-3|once
TGTGCCAGCAGCGTCTACGGGACGCCGAGCTCTGGAAACACCATATATTTT
CASSVYGTPSSGNTIYF
>TRBV19|.|TRBJ1-2|.
TGTGCCAGTGCGTCAGGGGTAAACTATGGCTACACCTTC
CASASGVNYGYTF
>TRBV6-2/TRBV6-3|.|TRBJ2-7|.
TGTGCCAGCAGTTACAGGGGGAGCGAGCAGTACTTC
CASSYRGSEQYF
>TRBV7-3|.|TRBJ2-2|.
TGTGCCAGCAGCCCAGGGGGGAGGAACACCGGGGAGCTGTTTTTT
CASSPGGRNTGELFF
>TRBV4-2|.|TRBJ1-6|few
TGTGCCAGCAGCCAAGATTGGGCAGGGACTTCACCCCTCCACTTT
CASSQDWAGTSPLHF
>TRBV4-3|TRBD1|TRBJ1-1|.
TGCGCCAGCACTACAGGGGCAATGAACACTGAAGCTTTCTTT
CASTTGAMNTEAFF
>TRBV7-2|TRBD2|TRBJ2-1|.
TGTGCCAGCAGCTCCCGTAGGGGACTAGCGGTCAATGAGCAGTTCTTC
CASSSRRGLAVNEQFF
>TRBV7-2|TRBD2|TRBJ2-7|.
TGTGCCAGCAGCTTAGCGCGGGGGACTAGCGGGAGATGGTTTTCCTACGAGCAGTACTTC
CASSLARGTSGRWFSYEQYF
>TRBV3-1/TRBV3-2|.|TRBJ1-2|.
TGTGCCAGCAGCCAAGATAGGCTCGACTATGGCTACACCTTC
CASSQDRLDYGYTF
>TRBV6-1|TRBD1|TRBJ2-7|.
TGTGCCAGCAGTGAAAGGGACAGAGCCTACGAGCAGTACTTC
CASSERDRAYEQYF
>TRBV10-2|.|TRBJ1-5|.
TGCGCCAGCAGTCAGCGGGAAAGCAATCAGCCCCAGCATTTT
CASSQRESNQPQHF
>TRBV4-1|TRBD1|TRBJ1-1|.
TGCGCCAGCAGCCAAGTCGGAACAGGGGCTATGAACACTGAAGCTTTCTTT
CASSQVGTGAMNTEAFF
>TRBV30|TRBD1|TRBJ1-5|.
TGTGCCTGGAGCCCAAGTTTACGATCAGGGGGCGGTCAGCCCCAGCATTTT
CAWSPSLRSGGGQPQHF
>TRBV30|.|TRBJ1-1|.
TGTGCCTGGGAAACCGGGGCGTGGAACACTGAAGCTTTCTTT
CAWETGAWNTEAFF
>TRBV10-3|.|TRBJ2-7|.
TGTGCCATTTCCTCTGGGGTCGAGCAGTACTTC
CAISSGVEQYF
>TRBV28|TRBD1|TRBJ2-7|.
TGTGCCAGCAGTTTAGAACAGGGGGCCTACGAGCAGTACTTC
CASSLEQGAYEQYF
>TRBV19|.|TRBJ2-2|.
TGTGCCAGTAGCATCATGATGGGGGCATCAACCGGGGAGCTGTTTTTT
CASSIMMGASTGELFF
>TRBV3-1/TRBV3-2|.|TRBJ2-7|.
TGTGCCAGCAGCCAAGCTTCGATTTACGAGCAGTACTTC
CASSQASIYEQYF
>TRBV15|.|TRBJ2-3|.
TGTGCCACCGGCGCTCGCACAGATACGCAGTATTTT
CATGARTDTQYF
>TRBV9|.|TRBJ1-3|few
TGTGCCAGCAGCGTAGGGATTAGCTCAATATCTGGAAACACCATATATTTT
CASSVGISSISGNTIYF
>TRBV30|TRBD1|TRBJ1-2|.
TGTGCCTGCCAAGCGGGACAGGTGCTTTGGGGGAATGGCTACACCTTC
CACQAGQVLWGNGYTF
>TRBV28|TRBD1|TRBJ1-2|.
TGTGCCAGCAGTTTTAGGGGAGGGGGCAAGGCTGGCTACACCTTC
CASSFRGGGKAGYTF